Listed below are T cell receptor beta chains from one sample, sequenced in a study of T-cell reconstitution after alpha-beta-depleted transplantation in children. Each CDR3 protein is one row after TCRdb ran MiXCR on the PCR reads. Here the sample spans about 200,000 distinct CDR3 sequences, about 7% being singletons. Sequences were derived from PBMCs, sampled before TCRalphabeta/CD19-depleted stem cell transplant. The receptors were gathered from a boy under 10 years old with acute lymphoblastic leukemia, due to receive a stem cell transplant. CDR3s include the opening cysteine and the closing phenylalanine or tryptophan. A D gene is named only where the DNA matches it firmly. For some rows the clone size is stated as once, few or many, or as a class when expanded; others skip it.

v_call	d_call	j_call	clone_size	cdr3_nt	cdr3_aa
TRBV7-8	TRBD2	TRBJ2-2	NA	TGTGCCAGCAGCTTTAGCCGGGGGGAGACCGGGGAGCTGTTTTTT	CASSFSRGETGELFF
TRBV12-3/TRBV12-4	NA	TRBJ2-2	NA	TGTGCCAGCCGTATTAGACCGGCCAACACCGGGGAGCTGTTTTTT	CASRIRPANTGELFF
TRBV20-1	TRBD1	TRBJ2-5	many	TGCAGTGCTACCTACAGGGGACAAGAGACCCAGTACTTC	CSATYRGQETQYF
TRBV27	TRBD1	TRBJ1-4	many	TGTGCCAGCAGCTGGGACAGGGAGGGTGAAAAACTGTTTTTT	CASSWDREGEKLFF
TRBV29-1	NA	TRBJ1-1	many	TGCAGCGTGCGATCAGGCGTTAACACTGAAGCTTTCTTT	CSVRSGVNTEAFF
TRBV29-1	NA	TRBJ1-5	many	TGCAGCGTCGCACAGGGACGCAATCAGCCCCAGCATTTT	CSVAQGRNQPQHF
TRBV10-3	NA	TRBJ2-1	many	TGTGCCATCAGTGACGTAGGGGACAATGAGCAGTTCTTC	CAISDVGDNEQFF
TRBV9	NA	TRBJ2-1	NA	TGTGCCAGCAGCGCAGGGACTGTTCGGGAGCAGTTCTTC	CASSAGTVREQFF
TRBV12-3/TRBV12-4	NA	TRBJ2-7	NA	TGTGCCAGCAGTTTATCCTCCCGGACACGGGGCGAATACGAGCAGTACTTC	CASSLSSRTRGEYEQYF
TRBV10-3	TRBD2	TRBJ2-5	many	TGTGCCATCAGTGGGGGACTAGCGGGAGTAGCAGGGGAGACCCAGTACTTC	CAISGGLAGVAGETQYF
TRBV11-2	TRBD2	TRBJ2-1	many	TGTGCCAGCAGCTTACGAGGGACTAGCGGACCTTGGAATGAGCAGTTCTTC	CASSLRGTSGPWNEQFF
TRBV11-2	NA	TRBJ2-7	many	TGTGCCAGCAGCCGGGGGACGAACTACGAGCAGTACTTC	CASSRGTNYEQYF
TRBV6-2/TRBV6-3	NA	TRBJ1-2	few	TGTGCCAGCAGTCAGGGGAATGGCTACACCTTC	CASSQGNGYTF
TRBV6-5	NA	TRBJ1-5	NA	TGTGCCAGCAGTTACTCGGGGGGGGAGCCCCAGCATTTT	CASSYSGGEPQHF
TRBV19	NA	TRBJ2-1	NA	TGTGCCAGTAGCGATTCGGGGGTAGGTGAGCAGTTCTTC	CASSDSGVGEQFF
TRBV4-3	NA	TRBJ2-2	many	TGCGCCAGCAGCCACAGATCCGGGCCTAACACCGGGGAGCTGTTTTTT	CASSHRSGPNTGELFF
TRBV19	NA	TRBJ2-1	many	TGTGCCAGTAGTGCCCGACGGGGCCAGGAGCAGTTCTTC	CASSARRGQEQFF
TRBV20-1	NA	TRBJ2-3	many	TGCAGTGCGAACGTAGGCGGGATGGAAGATACGCAGTATTTT	CSANVGGMEDTQYF
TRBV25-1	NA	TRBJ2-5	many	TGTGCCAGCAGGACGAGTGAAGAGACCCAGTACTTC	CASRTSEETQYF
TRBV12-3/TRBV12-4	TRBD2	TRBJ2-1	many	TGTGCCAGCAGTTTCCGCGGGGGAGTGTTTTTTCGAAATTCCTACAATGAGCAGTTCTTC	CASSFRGGVFFRNSYNEQFF
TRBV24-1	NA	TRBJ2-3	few	TGTGCCACCAGTGATTCTACTAGCCGCGATACGCAGTATTTT	CATSDSTSRDTQYF
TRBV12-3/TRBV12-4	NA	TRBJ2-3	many	TGTGCCAGCAGTTTGGGCCGGGGTCGGGGGGCGTCCACAGATACGCAGTATTTT	CASSLGRGRGASTDTQYF
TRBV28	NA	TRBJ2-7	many	TGTGCCAGCAGTGGGGCAGGGAGCTCCTACGAGCAGTACTTC	CASSGAGSSYEQYF
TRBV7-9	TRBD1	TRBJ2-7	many	TGTGCCAGCAGCTTAGCGGGACAGTTGTACGAGCAGTACTTC	CASSLAGQLYEQYF
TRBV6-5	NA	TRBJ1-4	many	TGTGCCAGCAGTTACATCAGGGCCCCTGAGGAAAAACTGTTTTTT	CASSYIRAPEEKLFF
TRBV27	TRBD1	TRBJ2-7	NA	TGTGCCAGCACAGGACAGGGGGACTACGAGCAGTACTTC	CASTGQGDYEQYF
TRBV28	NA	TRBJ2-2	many	TGTGCCAGCAGTTTTGACAACACCGGGGAGCTGTTTTTT	CASSFDNTGELFF
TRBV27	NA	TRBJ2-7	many	TGTGCCAGCAGTCTCGGTTGGGGGATCTCCTACGAGCAGTACTTC	CASSLGWGISYEQYF
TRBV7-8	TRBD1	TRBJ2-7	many	TGTGCCAGCAGCTACCTACGGGGGACAGGGGTCATTTACGAGCAGTACTTC	CASSYLRGTGVIYEQYF
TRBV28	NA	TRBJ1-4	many	TGTGCCAGCAGTCCCTACATATTAGGGGGTGAAAAACTGTTTTTT	CASSPYILGGEKLFF
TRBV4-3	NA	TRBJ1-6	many	TGCGCCAGCAGCCAAAAGGCAGATTCACCCCTCCACTTT	CASSQKADSPLHF
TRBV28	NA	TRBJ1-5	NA	TGTGCCAGCATTCGTGGGAATCAGCCCCAGCATTTT	CASIRGNQPQHF
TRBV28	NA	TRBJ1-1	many	TGTGCCAGCATCCTCGGAGGGGTCTCCACTGAAGCTTTCTTT	CASILGGVSTEAFF
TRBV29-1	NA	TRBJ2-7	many	TGCAGCGTTGCCCGCAGGGAGGCCTACGAGCAGTACTTC	CSVARREAYEQYF
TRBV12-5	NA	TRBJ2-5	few	TGTGCTAGTGGTTCGTTAACAGAAGAGACCCAGTACTTC	CASGSLTEETQYF
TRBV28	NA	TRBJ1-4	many	TGTGCCAGCAGTTTTCGACCGGCAACTAATGAAAAACTGTTTTTT	CASSFRPATNEKLFF
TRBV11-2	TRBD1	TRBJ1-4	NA	TGTGCCAGCAGCCGGGACAGGGCCTGGGAAAAACTGTTTTTT	CASSRDRAWEKLFF
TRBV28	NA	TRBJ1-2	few	TGTGCCAGCAGTCTAGCCGGGGGATGGGGCTACACCTTC	CASSLAGGWGYTF
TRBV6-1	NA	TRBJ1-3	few	TGTGCCAGCAGTGACCGGGGCCTGGTCAGGGACACCATATATTTT	CASSDRGLVRDTIYF
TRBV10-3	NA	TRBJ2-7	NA	TGTGCCATCAGCCCCACTTTGCAGGAGCAGTACTTC	CAISPTLQEQYF
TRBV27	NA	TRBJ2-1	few	TGTGCCAGCAGCCGGAACAAGGGGGGGAATGAGCAGTTCTTC	CASSRNKGGNEQFF
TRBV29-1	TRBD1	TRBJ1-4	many	TGCAGCGTTGAAGATGCAGGGGGTGAAAAACTGTTTTTT	CSVEDAGGEKLFF
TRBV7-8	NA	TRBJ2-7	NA	TGTGCCAGCAGCACCACGGGGGAAGCCTACGAGCAGTACTTC	CASSTTGEAYEQYF
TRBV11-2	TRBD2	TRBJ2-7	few	TGTGCCAGCAGCCCTTACCCCTTCCAAAGACTAGCTAGCTACGAGCAGTACTTC	CASSPYPFQRLASYEQYF
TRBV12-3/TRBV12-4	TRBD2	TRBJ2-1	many	TGTGCCAGCAGTCGACTAGCGGGAATGTACAATGAGCAGTTCTTC	CASSRLAGMYNEQFF
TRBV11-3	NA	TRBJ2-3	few	TGTGCCAGCAGCTTTGCAGATACGCAGTATTTT	CASSFADTQYF
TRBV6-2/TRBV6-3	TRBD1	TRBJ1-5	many	TGTGCCAGCAGACGGACAGGGGATGGCCAGCCCCAGCATTTT	CASRRTGDGQPQHF
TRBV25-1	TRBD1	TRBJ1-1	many	TGTGCCAGCAGTGGAGTGGGACAGGTCACACGCGAGAACACTGAAGCTTTCTTT	CASSGVGQVTRENTEAFF
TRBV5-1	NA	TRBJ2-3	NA	TGCGCCAGCAGCTTGGCCGTCGGCACAGATACGCAGTATTTT	CASSLAVGTDTQYF
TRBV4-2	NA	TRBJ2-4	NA	TGTGCCAGCAGCCCCAGAGGGACGAATCTAGCCAAAAACATTCAGTACTTC	CASSPRGTNLAKNIQYF
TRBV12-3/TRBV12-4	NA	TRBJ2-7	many	TGTGCCAGCAGTTTAGCGGGAGGAGGCTACGAGCAGTACTTC	CASSLAGGGYEQYF
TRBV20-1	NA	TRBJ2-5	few	TGCAGTGCTGTGGACAGCGAGGGGGAGACCCAGTACTTC	CSAVDSEGETQYF
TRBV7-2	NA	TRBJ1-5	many	TGTGCCAGCAGCTTAGTAGGGGGGGAGCCCCAGCATTTT	CASSLVGGEPQHF
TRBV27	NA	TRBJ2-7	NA	TGTGCCAGCAGTCAATCACATAACGCCTACGAGCAGTACTTC	CASSQSHNAYEQYF